This T cell receptor beta chain was captured in a study of T-cell memory formation after mild COVID-19. This clonotype was counted a few times. The CDR3 runs 14 residues. Germline CDR1 is DFQATT and CDR2 is SNEGSKA (reference sequence). Trimming took 2 bases from V and 1 from J; bases not matched to a gene: 4. TCRdb re-analysed the 5' RACE reads in MiXCR, keeping a single row per CDR3 protein. The table includes approximately 390,000 distinct CDR3 sequences, roughly 15% detected once. The source is a man between 18 and 35 years old who had mild COVID-19 (a few samples of this study predate the infection). Cell type and time point are not known. The chain recombines TRBV20-1 with TRBJ1-1; 7 bases line up with TRBD1. The sequenced sample consisted of PBMCs or a T cell subset sorted from them (not recorded which). The CDR3 spells CSARKGARNTEAFF. In DNA form, the CDR3 reads TGCAGTGCTAGAAAGGGGGCTAGGAACACTGAAGCTTTCTTT.